This T cell receptor (beta chain) was found in a study of cytomegalovirus exposure and HLA in healthy donors. The CDR3 totals 13 residues. Trimming took off 0 bases at V and 6 bases at J, with 10 bases between the two ends. The germline V gene encodes CDR1 SGHDT and CDR2 YYEEEE. 60 Vbeta and 13 Jbeta primers were used in PCR. TCRdb's copy holds only in-frame clones and misses some; the assay was immunoSEQ multiplex PCR. The repertoire table contains around 70,000 clones. This chain uses TRBV5-6 with TRBJ2-7, with a tentative D call TRBD1 (5 bases). Sequenced material: PBMCs. The sequence derives from a man aged 40-50 years in good health and CMV-seronegative. In DNA, the CDR3 is TGTGCCAGCAGCTTGGCAGGGCCCGTCGAGCAGTACTTC. Its translation is CASSLAGPVEQYF. Looking up the rest from reference TRBV5-6 and TRBJ2-7 gives the full variable domain: DAGVTQSPTHLIKTRGQQVTLRCSPKSGHDTVSWYQQALGQGPQFIFQYYEEEERQRGNFPDRFSGHQFPNYSSELNVNALLLGDSALYLCASSLAGPVEQYFGPGTRLTVT.